Given below is one TCR beta chain in context. Its antigen is unidentified. This entry is derived from a study of shared clonotypes between healthy human individuals. In the study overall: Donors had three CD4 naive, three CD4 memory, two CD8 naive and one CD8 memory plate apiece.

The naive CD8 fraction comprised CD45RO-negative cells positively selected for CCR7 and excluded terminally differentiated effector memory CD45RA+ cells. General study points: Memory subsets generally showed lower estimated richness than naive subsets. The diversity represented, both genetic and in exposure history, was limited by few donors.

The repertoire was sequenced with immunoSEQ multiplex PCR; TCRdb's copy has only in-frame clones and lacks some. The sample records around 2.1 million clones, 93% being singletons. This receptor was obtained from a man younger than 35 in good health. Some clones in this sample may be carry-over from other donors' samples. The material sequenced was naive CD8+ T cells from PBMCs.

CDR3 protein: CASSVGLVWADTQYF. In DNA form, the CDR3 reads TGTGCCAGCAGTGTGGGACTAGTTTGGGCAGATACGCAGTATTTT. This chain uses TRBV9 with TRBJ2-3, with 8 bases aligning to TRBD2. The germline V gene has CDR1 SGDLS and CDR2 YYNGEE. Unmatched junction bases numbered 9, after V lost 5 bases and J lost 4 bases. This CDR3 comprises 15 residues. The variable domain in full, completed from reference TRBV9 and TRBJ2-3, reads DSGVTQTPKHLITATGQRVTLRCSPRSGDLSVYWYQQSLDQGLQFLIQYYNGEERAKGNILERFSAQQFPDLHSELNLSSLELGDSALYFCASSVGLVWADTQYFGPGTRLTVL.